Described below is a single TCR beta chain sequence and its context. The germline V gene has CDR1 SGHNT and CDR2 YENEEA. The ends lost 4 bases at V and 7 bases at J; junction bases unmatched: 3. This CDR3 comprises 15 residues. This sample is drawn from a study of blood T cell repertoires in COVID-19. Study overall: Donors in the United States, Italy and Spain gave samples during acute or convalescent COVID-19. Nucleic acid was either cDNA or gDNA, and it came from T cells, B-cell-depleted T cells, or PBMCs.

Per the original methods: Estimation of nucleated cell counts was performed using reference gene primer amplification. The table came from immunoSEQ multiplex PCR; TCRdb's copy has only in-frame clones and leaves some out. V and J calls and clone size come straight from that table; D and trimming were deduced from the DNA. The profile covers around 200,000 clones, with approximately 90% appearing a single time and 6.2% taken by the ten largest. This clonotype was obtained from a man aged 60-69 years who had recovered from COVID-19. The specimen sequenced was peripheral blood. The V and J genes are TRBV11-3 and TRBJ2-1, with 14 bases identical to TRBD2. CDR3 sequence (DNA): TGTGCCAGCAGCTCCGGGACTAGCGGGAGTAATGAGCAGTTCTTC. Its translation: CASSSGTSGSNEQFF.